This T cell receptor (beta chain) derives from a study of post-analysis software for immune sequencing data (dated by TCRdb to the mid-2010s). In the study overall: Disease courses on record covered relapsing-remitting, secondary progressive and progressive-relapsing multiple sclerosis, though some patients had no subtype annotation. The patient repertoires were compared against around 11 previously published healthy control repertoires obtained from donors aged about 6 to 27 years. A subset of samples was prepared in parallel using single-end sample barcoding, then pooled and co-amplified after Illumina adapter ligation. The paper as a whole reports these results and caveats: Normalized Chao1 diversity was significantly lower in multiple sclerosis patients than controls, suggesting substantial peripheral T-cell clonal expansion. Direct clustering with F measure revealed strong co-clustering of samples prepared in the same batch, which led to a batch-effect correction. Significantly higher frequencies in patients than in controls were found for roughly five TRBV segments, including TRBV5-6, TRBV5-1 and TRBV20-1. The control group was slightly older than the multiple sclerosis patient group.

Libraries were constructed by PCR. Sequencing took place on an Illumina HiSeq 2500. To reduce PCR and sequencing biases, unique molecular identifiers were built into the TCR beta cDNA libraries. Approximately 500,000 cDNA molecules were obtained per 1 to 10 million input T cells, so each molecule approximated one T cell. The patient libraries were prepared and sequenced using the same protocol as the earlier healthy control dataset. Samples belonging to the same batch were prepared together, multiplexed and sequenced on a shared HiSeq lane. Under the source paper's analysis protocol: Raw barcoded reads were processed with MIGEC, discarding single-read molecular identifier groups before consensus assembly and CDR3 extraction. VDJtools was used for post-analysis of the clonotype tables, with diversity normalized by down-sampling every dataset to the smallest sample size. To correct batch-related cross-sample contamination, repertoire overlap clustering matched CDR3 amino acid sequences but not nucleotide sequences. TCRdb itself trimmed the public reads at Q25 with fastp, ran MiXCR and retained productive beta chains. Every entry covers one CDR3 protein and lists the most common genes and DNA from its rows. These V and J calls are TCRdb output, not the study's own analysis. The sample has about 760,000 distinct CDR3 sequences on record, roughly 29% of them singletons. The top ten clonotypes cover more than 0.45% of the sample.

To demonstrate the VDJtools post-analysis software, TCR beta repertoires were profiled from the peripheral blood of about 13 young patients with multiple sclerosis. Multiple sclerosis patients were children and adolescents aged roughly 6 to 17 years. From the germline V gene, CDR1 is MGHRA and CDR2 is YSYEKL. From the cysteine up to the phenylalanine, the CDR3 has a length of 13 residues. Just the 39-base CDR3 DNA is kept, in frame starting at base 1. Between the V and J ends, shortened by 0 bases and 8 bases respectively, the junction contains 7 bases. This clonotype has more than one count but fewer than ten. Which antigen it targets is not known. The input lacks base qualities; no much larger clone sits a single base away.

The specimen sequenced was blood. This clonotype was sampled from a girl aged 10 to 17 with multiple sclerosis. The chain joins TRBV4-1 to TRBJ1-4; the D segment cannot be called with confidence. The CDR3 corresponds to CASSQEFREKLFF. The DNA is as follows: TGCGCCAGCAGCCAAGAATTCAGGGAAAAACTGTTTTTT.